This T cell receptor beta chain was documented in a study of blood T cell repertoires in COVID-19. The wider study: Sources were T cells, B-cell-depleted T cells, or PBMCs; the material itself was cDNA or gDNA.

The Seattle patients, enrolled during active infection, were followed longitudinally. This clone was seen just once. Under the authors' procedure: Reference gene primer amplification yielded estimated nucleated cell counts. TCRdb keeps only in-frame clones here, not all; method: immunoSEQ multiplex PCR. Clone size and the V and J calls come from that table; the DNA yielded D and trimming. This table has about 480,000 clones, about 91% appearing once. The clonotype comes from a man aged 18 to 30 with COVID-19, enrolled during active disease. Sequenced: peripheral blood.

CDR3 bases: TGTGCCAGCTCCCTCCAGTTTAGCAATCAGCCCCAGCATTTT. This translates into CASSLQFSNQPQHF. The chain combines TRBV19 with TRBJ1-5, with D unclear. Germline lookup yields CDR1 LNHDA and CDR2 SQIVND (reference sequence). V shed 9 bases and J shed 0 bases, with 12 bases lying between them. The CDR3 has 14 amino acids.